Listed here is a single T cell receptor beta chain. The sample is drawn from a study of blood T cell repertoires in COVID-19. Study overall: The analysed material was cDNA or gDNA that came from T cells, B-cell-depleted T cells, or PBMCs.

In the study's own analysis: Estimated nucleated cell counts came from reference gene primer amplification. Clones were read by immunoSEQ multiplex PCR, and TCRdb kept only the in-frame ones, dropping some. V and J calls and clone size follow that table, whereas D and trimming were derived from the DNA. The table records more than 200,000 clones, roughly 88% of them present only once. Germline-derived CDR1 and CDR2 are ENHRY and SYGVKD. The V segment lost 4 bases and the J segment 8 bases; nucleotides outside the gene matches: 2. This CDR3 region has 14 residues. This receptor was identified in a woman aged 40 to 49 who had recovered from COVID-19. Sequencing input: peripheral blood. This chain links TRBV10-3 with TRBJ1-6; 10 nucleotides agree with TRBD1. The CDR3 nucleotides are TGTGCCATCAGTGTCGGGACAGGGGATTCACCCCTCCACTTT. Its protein product is CAISVGTGDSPLHF.